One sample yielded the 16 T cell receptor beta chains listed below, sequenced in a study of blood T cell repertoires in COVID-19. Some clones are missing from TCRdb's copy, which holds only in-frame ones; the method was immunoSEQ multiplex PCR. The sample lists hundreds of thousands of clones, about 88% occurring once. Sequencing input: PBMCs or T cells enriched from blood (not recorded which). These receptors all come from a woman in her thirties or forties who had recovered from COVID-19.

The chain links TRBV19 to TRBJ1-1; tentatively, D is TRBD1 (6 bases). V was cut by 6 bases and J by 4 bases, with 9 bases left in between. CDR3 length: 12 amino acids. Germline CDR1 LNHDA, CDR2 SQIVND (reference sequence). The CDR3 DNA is TGTGCCAGTAGCAACAGGGCCACTGAAGCTTTCTTT. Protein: CASSNRATEAFF.

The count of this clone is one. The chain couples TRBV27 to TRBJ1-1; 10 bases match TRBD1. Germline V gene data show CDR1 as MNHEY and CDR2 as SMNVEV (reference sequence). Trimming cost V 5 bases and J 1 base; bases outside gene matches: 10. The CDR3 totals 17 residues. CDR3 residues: CASSDQGQGFANTEAFF. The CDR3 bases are TGTGCCAGCAGTGACCAGGGACAGGGGTTTGCGAACACTGAAGCTTTCTTT.

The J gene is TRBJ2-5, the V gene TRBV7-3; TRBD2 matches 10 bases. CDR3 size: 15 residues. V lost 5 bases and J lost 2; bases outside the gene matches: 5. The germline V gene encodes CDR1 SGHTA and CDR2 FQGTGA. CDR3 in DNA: TGTGCCAGCAGCCGGACTAGCGGATCTCAAGAGACCCAGTACTTC. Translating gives CASSRTSGSQETQYF.

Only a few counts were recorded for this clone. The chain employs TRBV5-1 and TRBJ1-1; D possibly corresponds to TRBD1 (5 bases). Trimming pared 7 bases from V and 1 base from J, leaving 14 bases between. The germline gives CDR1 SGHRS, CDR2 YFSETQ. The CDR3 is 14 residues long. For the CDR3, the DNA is TGCGCCAGCGGACCCAGGGTTGGGAACACTGAAGCTTTCTTT. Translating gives CASGPRVGNTEAFF.

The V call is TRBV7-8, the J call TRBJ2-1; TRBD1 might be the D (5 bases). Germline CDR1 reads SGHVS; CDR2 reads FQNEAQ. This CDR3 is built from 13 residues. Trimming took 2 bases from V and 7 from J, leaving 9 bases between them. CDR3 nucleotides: TGTGCCAGCAGCTTAAATAGGGGAAATGAGCAGTTCTTC. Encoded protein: CASSLNRGNEQFF.

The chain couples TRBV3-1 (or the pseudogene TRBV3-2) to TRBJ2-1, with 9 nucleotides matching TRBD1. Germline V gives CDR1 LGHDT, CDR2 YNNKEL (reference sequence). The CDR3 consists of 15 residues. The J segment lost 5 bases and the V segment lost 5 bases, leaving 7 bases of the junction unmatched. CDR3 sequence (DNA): TGTGCCAGCAGCAACGACAGGGGGATACACAATGAGCAGTTCTTC. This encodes CASSNDRGIHNEQFF.

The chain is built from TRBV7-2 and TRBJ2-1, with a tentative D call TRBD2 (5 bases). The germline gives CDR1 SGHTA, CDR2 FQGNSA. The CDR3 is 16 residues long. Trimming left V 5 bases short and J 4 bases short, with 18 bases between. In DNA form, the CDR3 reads TGTGCCAGCAGCCCCCAAACTACCCGCGGGTACAATGAGCAGTTCTTC. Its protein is CASSPQTTRGYNEQFF.

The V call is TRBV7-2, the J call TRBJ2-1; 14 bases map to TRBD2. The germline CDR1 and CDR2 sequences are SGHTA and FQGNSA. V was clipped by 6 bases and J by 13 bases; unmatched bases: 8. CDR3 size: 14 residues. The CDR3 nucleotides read TGTGCCAGCAGGTCCGGGACTAGCGGGAGTTTACAGTTCTTC. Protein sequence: CASRSGTSGSLQFF.

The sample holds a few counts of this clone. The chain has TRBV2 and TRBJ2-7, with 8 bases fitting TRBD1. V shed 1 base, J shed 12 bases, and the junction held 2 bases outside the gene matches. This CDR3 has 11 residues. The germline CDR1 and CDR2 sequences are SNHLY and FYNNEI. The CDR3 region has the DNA TGTGCCAGCAGTGAAGGACAGGGGTGGTACTTC. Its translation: CASSEGQGWYF.

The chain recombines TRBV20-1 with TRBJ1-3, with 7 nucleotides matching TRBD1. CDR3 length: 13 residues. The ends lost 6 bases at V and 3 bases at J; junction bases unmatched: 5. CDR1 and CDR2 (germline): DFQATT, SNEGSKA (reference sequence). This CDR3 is CSASRQGGNTIYF. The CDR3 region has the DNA TGCAGTGCCAGTCGACAGGGTGGAAACACCATATATTTT.

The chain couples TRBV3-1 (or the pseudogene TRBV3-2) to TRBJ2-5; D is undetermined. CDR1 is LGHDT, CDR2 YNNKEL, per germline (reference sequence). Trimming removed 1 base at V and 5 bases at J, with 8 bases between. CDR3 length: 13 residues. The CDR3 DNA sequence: TGTGCCAGCAGCCAAGTGGAGTGGGAGACCCAGTACTTC. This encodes CASSQVEWETQYF.

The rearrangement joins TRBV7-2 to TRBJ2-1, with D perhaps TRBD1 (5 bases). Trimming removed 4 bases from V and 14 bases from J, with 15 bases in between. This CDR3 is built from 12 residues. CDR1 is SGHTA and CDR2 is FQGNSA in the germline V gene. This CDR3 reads CASSSYGQGKFF. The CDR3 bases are TGTGCCAGCAGCTCCTATGGCCAGGGAAAGTTCTTC.

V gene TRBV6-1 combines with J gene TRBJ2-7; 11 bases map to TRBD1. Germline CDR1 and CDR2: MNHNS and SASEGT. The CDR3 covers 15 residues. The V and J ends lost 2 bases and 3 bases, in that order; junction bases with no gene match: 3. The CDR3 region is CASSERTGGFYEQYF. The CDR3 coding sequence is TGTGCCAGCAGTGAACGGACAGGGGGCTTCTACGAGCAGTACTTC.

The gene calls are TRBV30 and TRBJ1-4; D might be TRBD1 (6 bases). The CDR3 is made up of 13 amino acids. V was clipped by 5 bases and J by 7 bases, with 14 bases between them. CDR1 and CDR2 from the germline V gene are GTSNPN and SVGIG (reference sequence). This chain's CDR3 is CAWAGTSFEKLFF. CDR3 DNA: TGTGCCTGGGCCGGGACAAGTTTTGAAAAACTGTTTTTT.

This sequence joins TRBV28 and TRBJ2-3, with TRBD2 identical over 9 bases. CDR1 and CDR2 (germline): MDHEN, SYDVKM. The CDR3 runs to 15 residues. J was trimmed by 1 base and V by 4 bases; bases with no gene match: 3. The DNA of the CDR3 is TGTGCCAGCAGTTCTAGCGGGGCAGGCACAGATACGCAGTATTTT. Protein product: CASSSSGAGTDTQYF. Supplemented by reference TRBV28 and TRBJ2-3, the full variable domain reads DVKVTQSSRYLVKRTGEKVFLECVQDMDHENMFWYRQDPGLGLRLIYFSYDVKMKEKGDIPEGYSVSREKKERFSLILESASTNQTSMYLCASSSSGAGTDTQYFGPGTRLTVL.

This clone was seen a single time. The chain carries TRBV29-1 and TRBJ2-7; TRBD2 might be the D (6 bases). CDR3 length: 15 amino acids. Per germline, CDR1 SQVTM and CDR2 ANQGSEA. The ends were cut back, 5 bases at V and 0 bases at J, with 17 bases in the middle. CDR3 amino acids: CSVKGLTSSSYEQYF. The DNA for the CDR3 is TGCAGCGTTAAGGGGTTGACTAGTTCCTCCTACGAGCAGTACTTC.